The table lists the clone carrying this T cell receptor (beta chain) with a count of one. The data derive from a study of CD8 T cells in Susac syndrome. Reverse transcription of roughly 0.45 to 1 ug RNA was carried out with random hexamers. TCRdb reprocessed the immunoSEQ multiplex PCR reads with MiXCR, giving one entry per CDR3 protein. Among 150,000 to 200,000 distinct CDR3 sequences listed, just under 95% were seen once. Sequenced sample: CD4+ T cells from PBMCs. The clonotype comes from a human donor in good health.

CDR3 protein: CASSFDRGYSYEQYF. CDR3 DNA sequence: TGTGCCAGCAGTTTTGACAGGGGATACTCCTACGAGCAGTACTTC. The chain combines TRBV12-3 or TRBV12-4 with TRBJ2-7; 8 positions match TRBD1. The CDR3 sequence is 15 residues long. V lost 3 bases, J lost 0 bases, and 4 bases stayed unmatched.